Each of the 15 T cell receptor beta chains below was sequenced from the same sample in a study of blood T cell repertoires in COVID-19. Sequencing was performed with immunoSEQ multiplex PCR; in TCRdb, only in-frame clones are kept and a portion is missing. The sample carries under 350,000 clones, approximately 91% recorded once. The sample comprised PBMCs or T cells enriched from blood (not recorded which). Receptor source: a woman in her thirties or forties who had recovered from COVID-19.

A note on this clone: An end of the junction does not agree with germline; a read error may underlie this. The rearrangement links TRBV9 to TRBJ2-7; D is ambiguous. The germline gives CDR1 SGDLS, CDR2 YYNGEE. This CDR3 is 9 amino acids long. This CDR3 reads CASSAPRAF. CDR3 coding DNA: TGTGCCAGCAGCGCCCCGCGTGCCTTC.

This rearrangement joins TRBV19 to TRBJ1-5, with D perhaps TRBD1 (5 bases). There are 14 residues in the CDR3. Germline V CDR1 and CDR2: LNHDA, SQIVND (reference sequence). V was clipped by 4 bases and J by 11 bases, with 18 bases between them. Written as DNA, the CDR3 is TGTGCCAGTAGTAGGGGGGTCGGTTTTATGGCCCAGCATTTT. Protein product: CASSRGVGFMAQHF.

The V and J genes are TRBV9 and TRBJ1-3; TRBD1 is a possible D gene (6 bases). Germline lookup yields CDR1 SGDLS and CDR2 YYNGEE. The CDR3 spans 16 residues. Trimming stripped 0 bases from V and 4 bases from J, with 14 bases between. The chain's CDR3 is CASSVDLGARGNTIYF. In DNA form, the CDR3 reads TGTGCCAGCAGCGTAGATCTGGGGGCGAGAGGAAACACCATATATTTT.

The chain has TRBV4-1 and TRBJ2-3, with D unresolved. Per germline, CDR1 MGHRA and CDR2 YSYEKL. Trimming took 1 base from V and 1 from J, leaving 6 bases between them. CDR3 length: 14 residues. Here the CDR3 DNA reads TGCGCCAGCAGCCAAGTTTCGGGCACAGATACGCAGTATTTT. Amino acid sequence: CASSQVSGTDTQYF.

The J gene is TRBJ1-6, the V gene TRBV7-8, with D possibly TRBD1 on 5 matching bases. V lost 0 bases and J lost 9, with 15 bases in between. Germline-derived CDR1 and CDR2 are SGHVS and FQNEAQ. The CDR3 is made up of 16 amino acids. CDR3 sequence: CASSLARTQGGSPLHF. The CDR3 DNA is TGTGCCAGCAGCTTAGCGCGGACCCAGGGAGGTTCACCCCTCCACTTT. The full variable domain, its missing parts supplied by reference TRBV7-8 and TRBJ1-6, is GAGVSQSPRYKVAKRGQDVALRCDPISGHVSLFWYQQALGQGPEFLTYFQNEAQLDKSGLPSDRFFAERPEGSVSTLKIQRTQQEDSAVYLCASSLARTQGGSPLHFGNGTRLTVT.

The V and J genes are TRBV7-3 and TRBJ2-3, with a weak D call TRBD2 (5 bases). The germline V gene has CDR1 SGHTA and CDR2 FQGTGA. This CDR3 comprises 15 residues. Trimming pared 4 bases from V and 2 bases from J, leaving 13 bases between. The CDR3 coding sequence is TGTGCCAGCAGCTACAGCGGAATCGACACAGATACGCAGTATTTT. Its translation is CASSYSGIDTDTQYF.

The rearrangement uses TRBV6-5 and TRBJ1-1; maybe TRBD1 (6 bases). Deletions cut 6 bases from V and 5 bases from J, with 13 bases between. CDR1 is MNHEY and CDR2 is SVGAGI in the germline V gene. The CDR3 runs to 13 residues. The CDR3 DNA follows: TGTGCCAGCAGCCTACGACAGGCAACTGAAGCTTTCTTT. Translation gives CASSLRQATEAFF.

This chain uses TRBV20-1 with TRBJ1-1; D is unresolved. CDR1 is DFQATT and CDR2 is SNEGSKA in the germline V gene (reference sequence). The CDR3 consists of 11 residues. The germline V and J ends were trimmed by 6 bases and 1 base, with 6 bases remaining between them. The CDR3 region is CSARENTEAFF. CDR3 coding DNA: TGCAGTGCGAGGGAGAACACTGAAGCTTTCTTT.

The rearrangement joins TRBV19 to TRBJ1-5; the match to TRBD1 covers 9 bases. Germline trimming cut 3 bases from V and 3 bases from J; bases unmatched to any gene: 3. The V gene's germline CDR1 is LNHDA and CDR2 SQIVND (reference sequence). This CDR3 region has 15 residues. The CDR3 DNA follows: TGTGCCAGTAGTATGAGGGACAGGGTCAATCAGCCCCAGCATTTT. Translating gives CASSMRDRVNQPQHF.

The rearrangement uses TRBV5-1 and TRBJ2-7, with TRBD2 matching over 11 bases. This CDR3 spans 18 amino acids. Trimming took 3 bases from V and 3 from J; bases not matched to a gene: 14. Germline-derived CDR1 and CDR2 are SGHRS and YFSETQ. In nucleotides, the CDR3 is TGCGCCAGCAGCTCCGCACCACCCACTAGCGGGAGTTACTACGAGCAGTACTTC. Protein product: CASSSAPPTSGSYYEQYF.

The chain combines TRBV2 with TRBJ1-2, with TRBD1 identical over 9 bases. The CDR3 covers 14 residues. Per germline, CDR1 SNHLY and CDR2 FYNNEI. After removal of 1 base from V and 8 bases from J, the junction contained 5 bases not matched to a gene. CDR3 sequence reads: CASSEDRGRGGYTF. The DNA of the CDR3 is TGTGCCAGCAGTGAAGACAGGGGGCGTGGAGGCTACACCTTC.

V usage is TRBV19 and J usage is TRBJ2-5; 13 bases fit TRBD2. After removal of 5 bases from V and 5 bases from J, the junction contained 2 bases not matched to a gene. The CDR3 covers 14 residues. Looked up from germline, CDR1 is LNHDA and CDR2 is SQIVND (reference sequence). CDR3 sequence: CASSSTSGGETQYF. For the CDR3, the DNA is TGTGCCAGTAGTTCGACTAGCGGGGGGGAGACCCAGTACTTC. Looking up the rest from reference TRBV19 and TRBJ2-5 gives the full variable domain: DGGITQSPKYLFRKEGQNVTLSCEQNLNHDAMYWYRQDPGQGLRLIYYSQIVNDFQKGDIAEGYSVSREKKESFPLTVTSAQKNPTAFYLCASSSTSGGETQYFGPGTRLLVL.

This clone was seen a handful of times. The CDR3 DNA reads TGTGCCTGGGGGGTCCTTAGGAACACTGAAGCTTTCTTT. It encodes CAWGVLRNTEAFF. V and J are TRBV30 and TRBJ1-1; D ambiguous. V was trimmed by 5 bases and J by 1 base, leaving 11 bases between them. The CDR3 loop spans 13 amino acids. Germline V gene lookup returns CDR1 GTSNPN and CDR2 SVGIG (reference sequence).

The chain uses TRBV19 and TRBJ1-5; possible D gene TRBD1, 5 bases. The CDR3 is made up of 16 amino acids. Trimming removed 8 bases at V and 7 bases at J, with 24 bases between. Germline loops: CDR1 LNHDA, CDR2 SQIVND (reference sequence). CDR3 in amino acids: CASSRMAPGYGQPQHF. The CDR3, as DNA: TGTGCCAGTTCCAGGATGGCCCCAGGGTACGGACAGCCCCAGCATTTT.

The chain joins TRBV10-3 to TRBJ2-1, with 13 bases matching TRBD2. Per the germline V gene, CDR1 is ENHRY and CDR2 is SYGVKD. The V segment lost 5 bases and the J segment 5 bases; nucleotides outside the gene matches: 3. This CDR3 has 15 amino acids. The CDR3 bases are TGTGCCATCAGTTCGGGACTAGCGGGGAACAATGAGCAGTTCTTC. This sequence encodes CAISSGLAGNNEQFF.